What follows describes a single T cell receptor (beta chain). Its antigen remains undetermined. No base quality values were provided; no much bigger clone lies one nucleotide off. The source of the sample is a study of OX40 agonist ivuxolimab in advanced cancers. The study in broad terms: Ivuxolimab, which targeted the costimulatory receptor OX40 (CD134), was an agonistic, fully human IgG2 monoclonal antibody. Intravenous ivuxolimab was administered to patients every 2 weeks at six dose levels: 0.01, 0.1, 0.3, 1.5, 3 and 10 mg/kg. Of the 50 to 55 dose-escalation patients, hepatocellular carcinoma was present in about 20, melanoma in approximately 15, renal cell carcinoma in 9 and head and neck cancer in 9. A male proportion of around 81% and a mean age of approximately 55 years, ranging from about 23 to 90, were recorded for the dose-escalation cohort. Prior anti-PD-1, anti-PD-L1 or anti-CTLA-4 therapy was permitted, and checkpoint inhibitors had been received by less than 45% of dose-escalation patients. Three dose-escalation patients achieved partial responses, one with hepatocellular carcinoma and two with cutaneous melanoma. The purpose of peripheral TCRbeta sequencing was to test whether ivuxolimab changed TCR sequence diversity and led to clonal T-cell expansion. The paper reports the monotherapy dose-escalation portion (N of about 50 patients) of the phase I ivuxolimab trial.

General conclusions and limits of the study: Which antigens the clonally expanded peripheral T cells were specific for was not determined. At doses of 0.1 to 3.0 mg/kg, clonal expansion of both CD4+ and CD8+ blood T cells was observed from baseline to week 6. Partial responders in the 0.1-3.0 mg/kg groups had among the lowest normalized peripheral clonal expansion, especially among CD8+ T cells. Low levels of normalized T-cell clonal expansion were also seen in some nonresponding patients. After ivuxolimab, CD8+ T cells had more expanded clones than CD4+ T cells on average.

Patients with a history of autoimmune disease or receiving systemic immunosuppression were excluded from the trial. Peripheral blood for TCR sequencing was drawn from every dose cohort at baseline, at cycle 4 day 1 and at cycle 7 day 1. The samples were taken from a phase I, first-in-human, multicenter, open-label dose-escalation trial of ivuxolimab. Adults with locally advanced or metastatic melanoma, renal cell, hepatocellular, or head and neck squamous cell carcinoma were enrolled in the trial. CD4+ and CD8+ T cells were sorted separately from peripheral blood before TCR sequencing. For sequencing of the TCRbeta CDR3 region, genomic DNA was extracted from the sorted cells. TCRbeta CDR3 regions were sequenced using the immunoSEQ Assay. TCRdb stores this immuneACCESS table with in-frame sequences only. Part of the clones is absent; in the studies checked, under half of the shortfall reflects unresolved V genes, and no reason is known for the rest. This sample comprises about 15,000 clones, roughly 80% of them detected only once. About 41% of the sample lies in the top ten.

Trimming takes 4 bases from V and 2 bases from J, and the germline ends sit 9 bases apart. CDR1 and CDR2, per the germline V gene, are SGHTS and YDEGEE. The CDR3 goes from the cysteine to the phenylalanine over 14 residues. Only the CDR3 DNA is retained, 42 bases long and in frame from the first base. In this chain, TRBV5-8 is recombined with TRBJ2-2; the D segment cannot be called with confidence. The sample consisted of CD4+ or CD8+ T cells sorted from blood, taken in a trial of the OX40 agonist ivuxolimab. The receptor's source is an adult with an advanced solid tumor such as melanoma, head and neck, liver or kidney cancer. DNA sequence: TGTGCCAGCAGCGTGAGGTCTAACACCGGGGAGCTGTTTTTT. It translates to CASSVRSNTGELFF.